This TCR beta chain was identified during a study of cytomegalovirus exposure and HLA in healthy donors. Study-wide results and caveats: In a later analysis, HLA-associated beta chains showed higher expansion and lower generation probabilities than comparable chains. Rarity held for most TCR sequences, but there were some public TCRs that occurred in many donors.

Turning to this clone: Its antigen is still unknown.

Researchers ran the PCR with 60 Vbeta and 13 Jbeta primers. Profiled with immunoSEQ multiplex PCR; TCRdb holds only in-frame clones, not every one. The sample has 40,000 to 60,000 clones, and its top ten clones hold 5.5% to 6.5%. This clonotype originated in a male donor in good health and CMV-seropositive. Sample: PBMCs.

DNA for the CDR3: TGTGCCAGCAGCCGAGGGGGGAACACCGGGGAGCTGTTTTTT. This sequence encodes CASSRGGNTGELFF. The chain combines TRBV6-4 with TRBJ2-2; D is perhaps TRBD1 (6 bases). Germline V gene data show CDR1 as MRHNA and CDR2 as SNTAGT. The V and J ends lost 6 bases and 1 base respectively, with 9 bases between them. This CDR3 comprises 14 residues.